The present entry profiles one T cell receptor (beta chain) with its context. What this receptor recognizes is not known. The input lacks base qualities; no much larger clone sits a single base away. T-cell subsets were not sorted, so the analysis was performed on bulk bone marrow. Bone marrow from more than 9 myelodysplastic syndrome patients, collected before and after hypomethylating agent therapy, underwent immunosequencing of the TCR beta CDR3 regions. For longitudinal repertoire tracking, every patient provided one baseline bone marrow and two to three bone marrows collected at different post-treatment timepoints. Whole bone marrow served as the source for genomic DNA extraction, with DNA quality checked using TapeStation, NanoDrop OneC and PicoGreen assays. Library generation was performed with the immunoSEQ multiplex PCR assay. Sequencing was run at survey resolution with two replicates of approximately 200 ng each, for a total of roughly 400 ng of DNA per sample. Using multiplex PCR primers aimed at V and J genes, the hsTCRB kit picked up rearranged TCRB sequences in genomic DNA. The CDR3 region was amplified in a first PCR of roughly 32 cycles using the QIAGEN Multiplex PCR Kit. A second PCR of 8 to 9 cycles attached sample barcodes and Illumina adapters to each replicate. Quantification of the pooled libraries was done with a QuantStudio 6 and the KAPA library quantification kit. About 15 pM of pooled libraries was sequenced on an Illumina MiSeq using 156-cycle single-end reads plus a 15-cycle index read. The published analysis was carried out like this. Of 150,000 to 200,000 unique clonotypes, over 1.5% were flagged by VDJdb annotation as previously reported viral-epitope-specific. Raw reads were processed by the immunoSEQ Data Assistant and immunoSEQ Analyzer into normalized, annotated TCRB repertoires. Clonotypes were analyzed with the immunarch R package version 0.6.5 and BioAnalyzer. Before richness was estimated, every repertoire was downsampled to the clone count of the smallest repertoire. Fisher's exact tests classified clonotypes as expanded, contracted or novel, with novel meaning zero frequency before treatment. Significantly changed CDR3 beta sequences were clustered with GLIPH2 at simulation_depth=1000 and kmer_min_depth=3, and CDR3s shorter than five residues were left out. TCRdb took over this immuneACCESS table, retaining in-frame rearrangements with V and J assigned. Such tables are incomplete; in checked studies, under half of the missing clones stem from an unresolved V gene, and the remainder is unexplained. V, J and clone size derive from that table, while D and trimming were established from the DNA sequence. Here the sample has about 10,000 clones; under 85% occur a single time. Under 4.5% of the sample belongs to the ten largest clones.

This sample is part of a study of hypomethylating agent response in myelodysplastic syndrome (dated by TCRdb to the early 2020s). Regarding the complete study: The hypomethylating agent given was azacitidine in about 75% of the 11 patients and decitabine in 3 of 11 patients. The mutation found most frequently was TET2, which appeared in about 45% of the 11 patients. About 6 patients had a response of complete response or hematologic improvement, and five patients did not respond. Among the myelodysplastic syndrome patients in the cohort, 8 to 10 were male and 2 were female. Complete response or hematologic improvement counted as response, and patients meeting neither criterion were classed as non-responders. Patients had a mean age of approximately 72 +/- 6.3 years, and a diploid cytogenetic profile was the most common.

Overall study results and their limits: A possible recognition of novel MDS antigens by the shared GLIPH2 clusters was not confirmed and needs experimental validation. The healthy control donors were not matched in age to the MDS patients, and this mismatch could have affected the comparison between MDS and healthy donors. Richness, rarefaction diversity and clonality did not change significantly after hypomethylating agent treatment, across all patients or within response groups. Novel clonotypes were found to emerge more often in responders, whereas more contracted clonotypes were observed in non-responders after treatment. Only approximately ten patients were analyzed, so the cohort was small.

The receptor comes from a human donor with myelodysplastic syndrome. The sequencing used bone marrow, collected before or after starting hypomethylating agent treatment for myelodysplastic syndrome (not recorded which).

The CDR3 region: CASSKGDNSPLHF. The nucleotides are TGCGCCAGCAGTAAGGGGGATAATTCACCCCTCCACTTT. The sequence links TRBV5-1 to TRBJ1-6, with TRBD1 as a weak D call on 6 bases. V loses 5 bases, J loses 5 bases, and the germline ends lie 8 bases apart. Inclusive of the bounding cysteine and phenylalanine, the CDR3 is 13 residues long. The CDR3 DNA has 39 bases and is translated from base 1. CDR1 SGHRS and CDR2 YFSETQ are derived from the germline V gene.